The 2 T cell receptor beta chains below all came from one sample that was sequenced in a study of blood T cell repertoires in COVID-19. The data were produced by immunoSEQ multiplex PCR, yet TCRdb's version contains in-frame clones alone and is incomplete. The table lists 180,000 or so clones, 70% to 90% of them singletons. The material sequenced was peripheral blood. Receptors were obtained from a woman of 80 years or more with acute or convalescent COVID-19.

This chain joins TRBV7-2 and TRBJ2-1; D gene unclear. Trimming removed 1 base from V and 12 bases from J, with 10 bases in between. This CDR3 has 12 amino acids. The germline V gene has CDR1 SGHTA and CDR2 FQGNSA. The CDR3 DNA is TGTGCCAGCAGCTTAGTACCTCCCGGGCAGTTCTTC. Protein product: CASSLVPPGQFF.

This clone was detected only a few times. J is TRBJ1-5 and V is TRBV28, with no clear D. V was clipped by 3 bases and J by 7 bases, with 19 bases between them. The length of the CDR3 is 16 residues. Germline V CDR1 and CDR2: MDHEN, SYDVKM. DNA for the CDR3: TGTGCCAGCAGTTTCAGCCGATCAGACCTGAGGCAGCCCCAGCATTTT. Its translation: CASSFSRSDLRQPQHF. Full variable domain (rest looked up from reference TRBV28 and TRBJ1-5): DVKVTQSSRYLVKRTGEKVFLECVQDMDHENMFWYRQDPGLGLRLIYFSYDVKMKEKGDIPEGYSVSREKKERFSLILESASTNQTSMYLCASSFSRSDLRQPQHFGDGTRLSIL.